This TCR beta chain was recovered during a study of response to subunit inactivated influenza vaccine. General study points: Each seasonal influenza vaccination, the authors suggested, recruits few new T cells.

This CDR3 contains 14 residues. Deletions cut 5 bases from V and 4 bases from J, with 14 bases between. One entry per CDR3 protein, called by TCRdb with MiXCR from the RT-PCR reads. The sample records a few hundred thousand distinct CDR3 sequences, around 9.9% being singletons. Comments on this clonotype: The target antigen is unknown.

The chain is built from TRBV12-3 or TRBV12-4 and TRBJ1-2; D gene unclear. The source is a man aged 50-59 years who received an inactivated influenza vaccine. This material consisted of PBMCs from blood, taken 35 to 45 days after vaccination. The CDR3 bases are TGTGCCAGCAGTCCCAGTTCAGGTCCCTATGGCTACACCTTC. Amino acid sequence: CASSPSSGPYGYTF.